This is a list of T cell receptor delta chains from one sample in a study of gamma-delta T cells after stem cell transplantation. TCRdb fed the RT-PCR reads into CATT to redo clone calling. The repertoire consists of fewer than 12,000 delta-chain clones, with about 1.2% occurring once and the leading ten covering about 9.3%. Specimen: gamma-delta T cells. The source is a human donor. It is not recorded whose cells these are; they may come from a transplant donor. Both conserved end residues are part of each CDR3. Each record gives: CDR3 length, clone size, D gene, J gene, V gene, CDR3 DNA, CDR3 protein. D genes are given only for firm matches. Only part of the rows carry a size: once, few, many, or a class if the clone is expanded.

>15|medium-sized|-|TRDJ1|TRDV2
TGTGCCTGTGACACCGTTGGGGAAAGGGCAGATAAACTCATCTTT
CACDTVGERADKLIF
>13|large|-|TRDJ1|TRDV2
TGTGCCTGTGACACCGTGGGAGGTGATAAACTCATCTTT
CACDTVGGDKLIF
>20|-|-|TRDJ3|TRDV2
TGTGCATGTGACCCAGTACTGGGAAAAGAGGACTCCTGGGACACCCGACAGATGTTTTTC
CACDPVLGKEDSWDTRQMFF
>19|few|TRDD3|TRDJ1|TRDV2
TGTGCCTGTGACGCAGTGCTGGGGGATACGAAGTCGCTCACCGATAAACTCATCTTT
CACDAVLGDTKSLTDKLIF
>19|few|TRDD3|TRDJ1|TRDV2
TGTGCCTGTGACGCTACGGACTGGGGGATACGCCCTTACACCGATAAACTCATCTTT
CACDATDWGIRPYTDKLIF
>18|large|TRDD3|TRDJ1|TRDV2
TGTGCCTGTGACACTCTGGGGGGTCGCACTTCGTACACCGATAAACTCATCTTT
CACDTLGGRTSYTDKLIF
>18|few|-|TRDJ1|TRDV2
TGTGCCTGTGACACCGTGGGAGCCCCTTTATACACCGCTGATAAACTCATCTTT
CACDTVGAPLYTADKLIF
>20|many|TRDD3|TRDJ1|TRDV2
TGTGCCTGTGACCCGTTATGGCTACGGGTGGGGGATCCTGGGACCGATAAACTCATCTTT
CACDPLWLRVGDPGTDKLIF
>19|many|TRDD3|TRDJ1|TRDV2
TGTGCCTGTGACACACTGGGGGATGGACAGAAGACCGTAACCGATAAACTCATCTTT
CACDTLGDGQKTVTDKLIF
>15|many|-|TRDJ1|TRDV2
TGTGCCTGTGACACCCTCCTAGGGGGCACCGATAAACTCATCTTT
CACDTLLGGTDKLIF
>20|-|TRDD3|TRDJ1|TRDV2
TGTGCCTGTGACTTCGTACTGGGGGATACAAGGCCAGGTGTGGCCGATAAACTCATCTTT
CACDFVLGDTRPGVADKLIF
>15|few|TRDD3|TRDJ1|TRDV2
TGTGCCTGTGACACCGTAGGGGGGATAACCGATAAACTCATCTTT
CACDTVGGITDKLIF
>17|many|TRDD3|TRDJ1|TRDV2
TGTGCCTGTGACCGATTACTGGGGGATACTGCCACCGATAAACTCATCTTT
CACDRLLGDTATDKLIF
>17|few|TRDD3|TRDJ1|TRDV2
TGTGCCTGTGACTCCATACTGGGGGATACGCGCACCGATAAACTCATCTTT
CACDSILGDTRTDKLIF
>16|few|TRDD3|TRDJ1|TRDV2
TGTGCCTGTGACACTTTAAATGGGGGACAAGGGGCTAAACTCATCTTT
CACDTLNGGQGAKLIF